This passage covers 26 T cell receptor beta chains from one sample sequenced in a study of Ad26.COV2.S vaccination and SARS-CoV-2 variants (dated by TCRdb to the early 2020s). The time point label of this sample denotes: individuals recovered from natural SARS-CoV-2 infection. The protocol used for the library was the immunoSEQ multiplex PCR assay. The source is immuneACCESS, and TCRdb retained only in-frame sequences with V and J called. Part of the clones is not carried over; for the studies checked, unresolved V genes explain less than half of this, and the remainder is unexplained. A total of 300,000 to 450,000 clones appear in this sample, 92% of them only once. The biggest ten clones account for under 4% of the sample. Sequenced here: peripheral blood, sampled after recovery from COVID-19. These receptors all stem from a human donor who had recovered from COVID-19.

This chain uses TRBV12-3 or TRBV12-4 with TRBJ1-1; perhaps TRBD1 as D (5 bases). The CDR3 extends over 13 amino acids. Trimming removed 6 bases at V and 1 base at J, with 9 bases between. The CDR3 coding sequence is TGTGCCAGCAGCCCGGGACCGAACACTGAAGCTTTCTTT. Protein sequence: CASSPGPNTEAFF.

The chain recombines TRBV5-1 with TRBJ1-1; maybe TRBD1 (5 bases). CDR3 length equals 16 residues. Germline V gene data show CDR1 as SGHRS and CDR2 as YFSETQ. V lost 4 bases to trimming and J lost 2 bases, with 18 bases between them. The DNA for the CDR3 is TGCGCCAGCAGCCCTGATTCGGGACTCTTAAACACTGAAGCTTTCTTT. It is translated as CASSPDSGLLNTEAFF.

The chain is built from TRBV2 and TRBJ1-4; D ambiguous. CDR1 SNHLY and CDR2 FYNNEI come from the germline V gene. The CDR3 extends over 13 amino acids. V was pared by 6 bases and J by 4 bases, with 9 bases between. CDR3 loop: CASRGSNNEKLFF. In DNA, the CDR3 is TGTGCCAGCAGGGGATCTAATAATGAAAAACTGTTTTTT.

The V gene is TRBV7-9, the J gene TRBJ1-1; D not certain. Trimming left V 2 bases short and J 4 bases short, with 11 bases between. The CDR3 length is 14 residues. Germline V gene data show CDR1 as SEHNR and CDR2 as FQNEAQ (reference sequence). The CDR3 DNA is TGTGCCAGCAGCTTAATTGGGTTGGGCACTGAAGCTTTCTTT. Translating it yields CASSLIGLGTEAFF.

This clone was found once. The V call is TRBV5-4, the J call TRBJ2-7; possibly TRBD1 or TRBD2 for D (5 bases each). Germline CDR1 reads SGHNT; CDR2 reads YYREEE (reference sequence). The CDR3 has 15 amino acids. V shed 0 bases and J shed 6 bases, with 16 bases lying between them. The chain's CDR3 is CASSLDEGRRGEQYF. The CDR3, as DNA: TGTGCCAGCAGCTTGGATGAGGGGAGAAGAGGCGAGCAGTACTTC.

The chain is built from TRBV6-5 and TRBJ1-5; D not resolved. Germline V gives CDR1 MNHEY, CDR2 SVGAGI. This CDR3 has 13 amino acids. Between the trimmed V and J ends, which lost 6 bases and 4 bases, there was a span of 10 bases. CDR3 protein: CASSPGRNQPQHF. CDR3 coding DNA: TGTGCCAGCAGCCCCGGACGAAATCAGCCCCAGCATTTT.

The V gene is TRBV6-5, the J gene TRBJ1-2, with TRBD1 matching 11 bases. V lost 0 bases, J lost 4 bases, and 4 bases stayed unmatched. The V gene's germline CDR1 is MNHEY and CDR2 SVGAGI. The length of the CDR3 is 16 residues. The CDR3 DNA reads as TGTGCCAGCAGTTACTCGGGACAGGGGGAGGGCTATGGCTACACCTTC. Residues: CASSYSGQGEGYGYTF.

This clone is medium-sized. V gene TRBV6-4 combines with J gene TRBJ1-1, with unresolved D. CDR3 length: 13 residues. Trimming left V 8 bases short and J 0 bases short, with 10 bases between. CDR1 and CDR2 (germline): MRHNA, SNTAGT. CDR3 in amino acids: CASGVNMNTEAFF. CDR3 in DNA: TGTGCCAGCGGAGTAAATATGAACACTGAAGCTTTCTTT.

In DNA form, the CDR3 reads TGCGCCAGCAGCCAAGTCCGGGCCAGGGTCCCCCTAAAGGACGGTGAAAAACTGTTTTTT. Residues: CASSQVRARVPLKDGEKLFF. This chain uses TRBV4-1 with TRBJ1-4; D may be TRBD1 (5 bases). In germline, CDR1 is MGHRA, CDR2 YSYEKL. With 1 base removed from V and 7 bases from J, the gap between germline ends came to 28 bases. This CDR3 has 20 residues.

This clone has only a few counts. The chain uses TRBV7-6 and TRBJ1-2; 11 bases map to TRBD1. CDR3 length: 15 amino acids. Germline assignment: CDR1 SGHVS and CDR2 FNYEAQ. With V trimmed by 1 base and J by 4 bases, 2 bases remained unmatched. CDR3 protein: CASSLGTGGFYGYTF. The CDR3 DNA reads TGTGCCAGCAGCTTAGGGACAGGGGGCTTCTATGGCTACACCTTC.

This chain joins TRBV14 and TRBJ2-3; possible D gene TRBD1, 5 bases. V was trimmed by 4 bases and J by 8 bases, leaving 28 bases between them. Germline V lookup: CDR1 SGHDN, CDR2 FVKESK. The CDR3 length is 18 residues. The CDR3 DNA sequence: TGTGCCAGCAGCCCCCTTATACCTGGACATCCTTCTCAAGTTACGCAGTATTTT. Encoded protein: CASSPLIPGHPSQVTQYF.

V and J are TRBV6-5 and TRBJ1-1; no clear D gene. Trimming pared 5 bases from V and 1 base from J, leaving 8 bases between. Germline CDR1 and CDR2: MNHEY and SVGAGI. The CDR3 runs to 13 residues. The chain's CDR3 is CASSPTGNTEAFF. Written as DNA, the CDR3 is TGTGCCAGCAGTCCGACGGGGAACACTGAAGCTTTCTTT.

The table lists this clone with a count of one. J is TRBJ1-1 and V is TRBV11-2, with unresolved D. The CDR3 runs 13 residues. The germline V and J ends were trimmed by 3 bases and 1 base, with 6 bases remaining between them. CDR1 is SGHAT and CDR2 is FQNNGV in the germline V gene. This chain's CDR3 is CASSFARNTEAFF. The CDR3 DNA follows: TGTGCCAGCAGCTTCGCTAGGAACACTGAAGCTTTCTTT.

The chain couples TRBV6-1 to TRBJ2-5; 8 positions match TRBD1. J was trimmed by 5 bases and V by 3 bases; bases with no gene match: 2. Germline assignment: CDR1 MNHNS and CDR2 SASEGT. CDR3 length: 13 amino acids. The CDR3: CASSERDRETQYF. The CDR3 DNA reads as TGTGCCAGCAGTGAGAGGGACAGGGAGACCCAGTACTTC.

This chain joins TRBV7-2 and TRBJ1-1, with D perhaps TRBD1 (5 bases). V lost 5 bases, J lost 5 bases, and 12 bases lay in between. CDR1 SGHTA and CDR2 FQGNSA come from the germline V gene. There are 13 residues in the CDR3. CDR3 protein: CASSIGGGTEAFF. The CDR3 DNA sequence: TGTGCCAGCAGCATCGGGGGGGGGACTGAAGCTTTCTTT.

This chain connects TRBV6-2 or TRBV6-3 to TRBJ2-7; perhaps TRBD2 as D (6 bases). This CDR3 is 17 amino acids long. Trimming removed 4 bases from V and 7 bases from J, with 26 bases in between. Germline CDR1 reads MNHEY; CDR2 reads SVGEGT. CDR3 DNA: TGTGCCAGCAGTTCCCTGGGAGCAAAGGACGGAGGGTTGGAGCAGTACTTC. This translates into CASSSLGAKDGGLEQYF.

The V and J genes are TRBV19 and TRBJ1-2; 10 bases map to TRBD1. Germline lookup yields CDR1 LNHDA and CDR2 SQIVND (reference sequence). This CDR3 is built from 16 residues. Trimming took 10 bases from V and 4 from J; bases not matched to a gene: 15. The CDR3 sequence: CATSARGGDRGYGYTF. In DNA, the CDR3 is TGTGCCACCTCTGCTCGTGGTGGGGACAGGGGCTATGGCTACACCTTC.

The rearrangement links TRBV5-6 to TRBJ1-1; the D is unclear. Trimming pared 4 bases from V and 0 bases from J, leaving 13 bases between. Germline V gene lookup returns CDR1 SGHDT and CDR2 YYEEEE. This CDR3 region has 15 residues. CDR3 nucleotides: TGTGCCAGCAGCCCCCTCGAACCAATGAACACTGAAGCTTTCTTT. Translated, it gives CASSPLEPMNTEAFF.

The V gene is TRBV4-3, the J gene TRBJ1-1; D remains unclear. Trimming cost V 1 base and J 0 bases, with 3 bases left between them. Germline V CDR1 and CDR2: LGHNA, YSLEER. The CDR3 is made up of 13 amino acids. The CDR3 nucleotides are TGCGCCAGCAGCCAAGCGGTGAACACTGAAGCTTTCTTT. It is translated as CASSQAVNTEAFF.

This chain connects TRBV5-1 to TRBJ1-1; D might be TRBD1 (6 bases). Trimming shortened V by 3 bases and J by 6 bases, and 18 bases separated the two germline ends. Germline V gives CDR1 SGHRS, CDR2 YFSETQ. The CDR3 extends over 15 amino acids. The CDR3 loop is CASSSLGGFAPEAFF. In DNA, the CDR3 is TGCGCCAGCAGCTCGCTAGGGGGATTCGCCCCTGAAGCTTTCTTT.

This clone has just one count. J is TRBJ1-1 and V is TRBV6-5; 8 nucleotides match TRBD1. Germline CDR1 MNHEY, CDR2 SVGAGI. Trimming took 5 bases from V and 2 from J; bases not matched to a gene: 7. The CDR3 length is 15 residues. The DNA for the CDR3 is TGTGCCAGCAGTCGAAGGACAGGGAGTAACACTGAAGCTTTCTTT. It is translated as CASSRRTGSNTEAFF.

The V and J genes are TRBV29-1 and TRBJ1-2; D gene ambiguous. Germline CDR1 reads SQVTM; CDR2 reads ANQGSEA. V was clipped by 3 bases and J by 8 bases, with 4 bases between them. The CDR3 length is 9 residues. In DNA, the CDR3 is TGCAGCGTTGATGTGGGCTACACCTTC. Protein: CSVDVGYTF.

Here the CDR3 reads CASSYSAGGGNEQFF. The CDR3 DNA is TGTGCCAGCAGTTACTCAGCGGGTGGGGGCAATGAGCAGTTCTTC. The J gene is TRBJ2-1, the V gene TRBV6-5; tentatively, D is TRBD2 (6 bases). Germline CDR1 reads MNHEY; CDR2 reads SVGAGI. This CDR3 has 15 residues. The V end was cut by 0 bases, the J end by 6 bases, with 12 bases between.

This chain connects TRBV6-6 to TRBJ2-5; perhaps TRBD2 as D (6 bases). The germline CDR1 and CDR2 sequences are MNHNY and SVGAGI (reference sequence). This CDR3 has 16 residues. V was clipped by 0 bases and J by 2 bases, with 13 bases between them. CDR3 region: CASSYSSPSGQETQYF. Written as DNA, the CDR3 is TGTGCCAGCAGTTACTCGAGTCCAAGCGGGCAAGAGACCCAGTACTTC.

V is TRBV6-5 and J is TRBJ2-7, with 10 nucleotides matching TRBD2. Germline CDR1 MNHEY, CDR2 SVGAGI. This CDR3 contains 15 residues. V shed 6 bases, J shed 2 bases, and the junction held 7 bases outside the gene matches. CDR3 sequence (DNA): TGTGCCAGCAGCACAAGCGGGGGGGCACCCTACGAGCAGTACTTC. It encodes CASSTSGGAPYEQYF.

The chain combines TRBV20-1 with TRBJ2-7; D might be TRBD1 (5 bases). V gave up 3 bases and J gave up 3 bases, with 15 bases separating them. Germline values: CDR1 DFQATT, CDR2 SNEGSKA (reference sequence). CDR3 length: 14 residues. CDR3 in DNA: TGCAGTGCTAGTGGAGACAGCCAATTCTACGAGCAGTACTTC. Protein product: CSASGDSQFYEQYF.